These 8 T cell receptor beta chains were sequenced from one sample in a study of identical twins. Via MiXCR, TCRdb re-called the 5' RACE reads, giving one row per CDR3 protein. This table has around 490,000 distinct CDR3 sequences, over 11% appearing once. The same sample was also used in a study of yellow fever vaccine responses in identical twins.

The sample comprised CD4+ T cells sorted from blood. The receptors stem from a woman aged 18-30 years in good health.

This clonotype was recorded at least ten times. The CDR3 DNA is TGTGCCAGCAGGCGAAGACAACTCACAGATACGCAGTATTTT. Its protein is CASRRRQLTDTQYF. The chain uses TRBV12-3 or TRBV12-4 and TRBJ2-3, with D hard to call. Trimming cost V 6 bases and J 2 bases, with 12 bases left between them. The CDR3 consists of 14 residues.

In this sample, this clonotype turned up a few times. The chain joins TRBV20-1 to TRBJ2-3; 10 positions match TRBD2. CDR3 size: 13 residues. V shed 3 bases and J 10 bases; nucleotides not matched to a gene: 7. Germline V gene lookup returns CDR1 DFQATT and CDR2 SNEGSKA (reference sequence). Written as DNA, the CDR3 is TGCAGTGCTAGTCGTCTAGCGGGGGTTGCGCAGTATTTT. Protein: CSASRLAGVAQYF.

This clonotype was observed a handful of times. The CDR3 nucleotides read TGTGCCAGCTCACCCCAGACAGGGAGCGTGGGTCGCTATGGCTACACCTTC. Translation: CASSPQTGSVGRYGYTF. This chain joins TRBV18 and TRBJ1-2; TRBD1 aligns across 7 bases. CDR1 is KGHSH, CDR2 LQKENI, per germline. The CDR3 extends over 17 amino acids. Germline trimming cut 3 bases from V and 4 bases from J; bases unmatched to any gene: 14.

This clonotype was seen only a few times. The J gene is TRBJ2-3, the V gene TRBV9; 11 nucleotides agree with TRBD2. This CDR3 is built from 17 residues. Trimming took 0 bases from V and 4 from J; bases not matched to a gene: 7. Germline lookup yields CDR1 SGDLS and CDR2 YYNGEE. The CDR3 DNA is TGTGCCAGCAGCGTAGACCCTAGCGGGGGGCGGGCAGATACGCAGTATTTT. As protein: CASSVDPSGGRADTQYF.

This clonotype was seen only a few times. The chain joins TRBV2 to TRBJ2-3, with no clear D. In germline, CDR1 is SNHLY, CDR2 FYNNEI. V gave up 3 bases and J gave up 4 bases, with 8 bases separating them. The CDR3 extends over 13 amino acids. Here the CDR3 DNA reads TGTGCCAGCAGTGAGCGTGGCGCAGATACGCAGTATTTT. Amino acid sequence: CASSERGADTQYF. The full variable domain, its missing parts supplied by reference TRBV2 and TRBJ2-3, is EPEVTQTPSHQVTQMGQEVILRCVPISNHLYFYWYRQILGQKVEFLVSFYNNEISEKSEIFDDQFSVERPDGSNFTLKIRSTKLEDSAMYFCASSERGADTQYFGPGTRLTVL.

This clonotype is a singleton in its sample. This sequence joins TRBV18 and TRBJ2-7; 9 bases align to TRBD2. This CDR3 has 14 amino acids. CDR1 is KGHSH and CDR2 is LQKENI in the germline V gene. V lost 5 bases, J lost 0 bases, and 2 bases stayed unmatched. DNA of the CDR3: TGTGCCAGCTCAAGGACTAGCGACTCCTACGAGCAGTACTTC. Translating gives CASSRTSDSYEQYF.

This clonotype has more than one count but fewer than ten. V and J are TRBV20-1 and TRBJ2-2; D ambiguous. CDR1 is DFQATT and CDR2 is SNEGSKA in the germline V gene (reference sequence). The length of the CDR3 is 14 residues. The V end was cut by 2 bases, the J end by 1 base, with 8 bases between. The CDR3 DNA sequence: TGCAGTGCTAGAAGCAGTGGGAACACCGGGGAGCTGTTTTTT. It specifies CSARSSGNTGELFF.

This clonotype was seen a few times. The chain recombines TRBV29-1 with TRBJ1-2; no clear D. The germline V gene encodes CDR1 SQVTM and CDR2 ANQGSEA. This CDR3 has 13 amino acids. Trimming removed 6 bases from V and 4 bases from J, with 15 bases in between. The CDR3 bases are TGCAGCGTGAAGGAGCAGGTGCTCTATGGCTACACCTTC. Residues: CSVKEQVLYGYTF.